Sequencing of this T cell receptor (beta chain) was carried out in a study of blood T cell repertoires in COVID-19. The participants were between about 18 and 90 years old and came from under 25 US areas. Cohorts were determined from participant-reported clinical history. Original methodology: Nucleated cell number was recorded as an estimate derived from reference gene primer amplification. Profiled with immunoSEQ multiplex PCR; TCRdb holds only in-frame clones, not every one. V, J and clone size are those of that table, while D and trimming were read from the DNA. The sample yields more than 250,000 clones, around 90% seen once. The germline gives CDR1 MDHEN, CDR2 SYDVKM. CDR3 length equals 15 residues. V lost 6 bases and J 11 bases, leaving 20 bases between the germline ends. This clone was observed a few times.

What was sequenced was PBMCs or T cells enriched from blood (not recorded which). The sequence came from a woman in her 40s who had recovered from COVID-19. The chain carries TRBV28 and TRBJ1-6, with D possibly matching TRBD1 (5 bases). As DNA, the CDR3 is TGTGCCAGCAGCGTACCCGGGACTCCCGGTGCACCCCTCCACTTT. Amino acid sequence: CASSVPGTPGAPLHF.